A single T cell receptor beta chain is shown here with its context. Assay: immunoSEQ multiplex PCR; the TCRdb copy retains only in-frame clones and omits some. The sample lists hundreds of thousands of clones; 88% were seen once. This sample is part of a study of shared T cell receptors in the human thymus. V gave up 4 bases and J gave up 6 bases; unmatched junction bases: 8. The CDR3 spans 16 residues. Germline loops: CDR1 MNHNS, CDR2 SASEGT. The same data also contributed to another study, on human thymus T cells. This second report adds: Donation was from healthy Finnish infants who were having corrective surgery that addressed congenital heart defects. Across thymic and blood repertoires, the usage of V and J genes appeared to be biased. A high degree of thymic repertoire overlap among unrelated individuals was reported in related research.

This clonotype was sampled from a boy younger than two with a congenital heart defect. Sequencing was performed on thymocytes. The chain is built from TRBV6-1 and TRBJ2-1, with TRBD1 matching over 11 bases. CDR3 amino acids: CASSVIPGQGGNEQFF. Here the CDR3 DNA reads TGTGCCAGCAGTGTAATTCCGGGACAGGGGGGCAATGAGCAGTTCTTC.